One sample yielded the 11 T cell receptor beta chains listed below, sequenced in a study of blood T cell repertoires in COVID-19. The assay was immunoSEQ multiplex PCR, and TCRdb's table has in-frame clones only and misses some. Here the sample spans some 240,000 clones, roughly 82% being singletons. Material: peripheral blood. All receptors come from a middle-aged woman who had recovered from COVID-19.

CDR3 protein: CASRGDYEQYF. The CDR3 DNA reads as TGTGCCAGTAGAGGGGACTACGAGCAGTACTTC. The chain joins TRBV19 to TRBJ2-7, with a weak D call TRBD1 (5 bases). The V gene lost 6 bases and the J gene lost 3 bases, with 6 bases spanning the gap. The CDR3 runs to 11 residues. Germline V gene data show CDR1 as LNHDA and CDR2 as SQIVND (reference sequence).

The chain carries TRBV2 and TRBJ2-6; 12 positions agree with TRBD1. With 6 bases clipped from V and 12 bases from J, the junction kept 9 bases outside the gene matches. The CDR3 runs to 15 residues. Germline values: CDR1 SNHLY, CDR2 FYNNEI. This CDR3 is CASSAGTGGFTVLTF. In DNA form, the CDR3 reads TGTGCCAGCAGCGCCGGGACAGGGGGCTTTACCGTCCTGACTTTC. Together with reference TRBV2 and TRBJ2-6, the CDR3 gives the full variable domain: EPEVTQTPSHQVTQMGQEVILRCVPISNHLYFYWYRQILGQKVEFLVSFYNNEISEKSEIFDDQFSVERPDGSNFTLKIRSTKLEDSAMYFCASSAGTGGFTVLTFGAGSRLTVL.

The chain combines TRBV5-1 with TRBJ2-5, with D perhaps matching TRBD1 (6 bases). Trimming removed 3 bases from V and 5 bases from J, with 17 bases in between. Per germline, CDR1 SGHRS and CDR2 YFSETQ. CDR3 size: 15 residues. DNA of the CDR3: TGCGCCAGCAGCTCCATTACAGGGATTGGCGAGACCCAGTACTTC. Its protein is CASSSITGIGETQYF.

The rearrangement links TRBV9 to TRBJ2-3, with 8 nucleotides matching TRBD2. V shed 0 bases, J shed 0 bases, and the junction held 6 bases outside the gene matches. The CDR3 is 17 residues long. Germline CDR1 and CDR2: SGDLS and YYNGEE. CDR3 sequence: CASSVEQRGLSTDTQYF. The CDR3 coding sequence is TGTGCCAGCAGCGTAGAGCAGCGGGGGTTAAGCACAGATACGCAGTATTTT.

This chain joins TRBV9 and TRBJ2-5, with 10 bases lining up with TRBD1. Germline V lookup: CDR1 SGDLS, CDR2 YYNGEE. The junction had 5 bases not matched to a gene; V was cut back by 4 bases and J by 5 bases. The CDR3 sequence is 14 residues long. The DNA of the CDR3 is TGTGCCAGCAGCCCAATGGGACAGGGGGAGACCCAGTACTTC. Amino acid sequence: CASSPMGQGETQYF.

The chain links TRBV12-3 or TRBV12-4 to TRBJ2-3; tentatively, D is TRBD1 (5 bases). This CDR3 spans 13 amino acids. V shed 5 bases and J shed 8 bases, with 14 bases lying between them. The chain's CDR3 is CASSKQAPGTQYF. In nucleotides, the CDR3 is TGTGCCAGCAGTAAACAGGCTCCAGGTACGCAGTATTTT.

This chain links TRBV7-2 with TRBJ1-1; D gene ambiguous. CDR1 SGHTA and CDR2 FQGNSA come from the germline V gene. The CDR3 contains 13 residues. V shed 7 bases and J shed 0 bases, with 9 bases lying between them. The CDR3 loop reads CASKQQVNTEAFF. In DNA form, the CDR3 reads TGTGCCAGCAAGCAGCAGGTGAACACTGAAGCTTTCTTT.

The chain recombines TRBV7-8 with TRBJ1-4, with D uncertain. Between the trimmed V and J ends, which lost 8 bases and 4 bases, there was a span of 17 bases. CDR3 length: 15 residues. The germline gives CDR1 SGHVS, CDR2 FQNEAQ. The CDR3 DNA reads as TGTGCCAGCTCACGGTGGGGAGGGAGTAATGAAAAACTGTTTTTT. It translates to CASSRWGGSNEKLFF.

The chain links TRBV6-2 or TRBV6-3 to TRBJ2-1; 12 nucleotides align to TRBD2. This CDR3 region has 19 residues. Trimming removed 2 bases from V and 7 bases from J; junction bases left unmatched: 15. Germline V gene sequence: CDR1 MNHEY, CDR2 SVGEGT. The CDR3 DNA follows: TGTGCCAGCAGTTACCAACTAGCGGGGGGACAAAGTCGTACAAATGAGCAGTTCTTC. It yields the protein CASSYQLAGGQSRTNEQFF.

This clone was seen only once. The rearrangement links TRBV5-4 to TRBJ1-2; D perhaps matches TRBD1 (6 bases). This CDR3 has 16 amino acids. Deletions cut 1 base from V and 8 bases from J, with 21 bases between. Germline loops: CDR1 SGHNT, CDR2 YYREEE (reference sequence). The CDR3 nucleotides are TGTGCCAGCAGCTTGAGGGGGTCAGGCCGGGAAGGGGGCTACACCTTC. This encodes CASSLRGSGREGGYTF.

This clone has just one count. The V and J genes are TRBV27 and TRBJ2-3; 8 bases are a match to TRBD2. Germline V CDR1 and CDR2: MNHEY, SMNVEV (reference sequence). The CDR3 covers 17 residues. The V segment lost 3 bases and the J segment 2 bases; nucleotides outside the gene matches: 10. The CDR3 DNA reads TGTGCCAGCAGTTTGGGTCCTCCGGGGGGGCCCACAGATACGCAGTATTTT. Amino acids: CASSLGPPGGPTDTQYF.